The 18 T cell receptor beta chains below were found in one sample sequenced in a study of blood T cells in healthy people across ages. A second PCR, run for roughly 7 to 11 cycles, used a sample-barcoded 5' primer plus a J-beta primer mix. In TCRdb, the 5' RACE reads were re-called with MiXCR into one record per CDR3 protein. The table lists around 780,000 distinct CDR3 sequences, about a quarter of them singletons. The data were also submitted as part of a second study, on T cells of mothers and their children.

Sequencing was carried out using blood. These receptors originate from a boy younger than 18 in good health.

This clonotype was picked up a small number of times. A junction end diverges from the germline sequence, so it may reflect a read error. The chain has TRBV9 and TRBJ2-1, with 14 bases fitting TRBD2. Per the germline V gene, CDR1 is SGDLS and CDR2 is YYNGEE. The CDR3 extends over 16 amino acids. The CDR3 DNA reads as TGTGCCAACAGCCCTAGACTAGCGGGGGGGTACAATGAGCAGTTCTTC. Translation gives CANSPRLAGGYNEQFF.

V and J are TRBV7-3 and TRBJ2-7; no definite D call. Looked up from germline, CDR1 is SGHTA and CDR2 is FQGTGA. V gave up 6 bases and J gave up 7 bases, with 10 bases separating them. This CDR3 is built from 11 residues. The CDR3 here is CASRLIREQYF. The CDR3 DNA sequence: TGTGCCAGCAGACTAATCAGGGAGCAGTACTTC. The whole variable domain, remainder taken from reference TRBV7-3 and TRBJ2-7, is GAGVSQTPSNKVTEKGKYVELRCDPISGHTALYWYRQSLGQGPEFLIYFQGTGAADDSGLPNDRFFAVRPEGSVSTLKIQRTERGDSAVYLCASRLIREQYFGPGTRLTVT.

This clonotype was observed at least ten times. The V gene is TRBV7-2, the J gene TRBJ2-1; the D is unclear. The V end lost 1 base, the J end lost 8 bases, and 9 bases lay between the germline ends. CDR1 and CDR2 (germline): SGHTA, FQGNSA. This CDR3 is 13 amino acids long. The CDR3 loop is CASSLGGWDEQFF. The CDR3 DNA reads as TGTGCCAGCAGCTTAGGGGGTTGGGATGAGCAGTTCTTC. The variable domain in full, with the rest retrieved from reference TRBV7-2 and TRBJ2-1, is GAGVSQSPSNKVTEKGKDVELRCDPISGHTALYWYRQSLGQGLEFLIYFQGNSAPDKSGLPSDRFSAERTGGSVSTLTIQRTQQEDSAVYLCASSLGGWDEQFFGPGTRLTVL.

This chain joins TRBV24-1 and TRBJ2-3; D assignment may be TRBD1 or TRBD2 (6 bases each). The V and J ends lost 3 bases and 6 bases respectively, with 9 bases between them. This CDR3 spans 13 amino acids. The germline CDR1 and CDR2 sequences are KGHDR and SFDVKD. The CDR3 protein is CATSDKGGDTQYF. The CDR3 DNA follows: TGTGCCACCAGTGATAAGGGGGGTGATACGCAGTATTTT.

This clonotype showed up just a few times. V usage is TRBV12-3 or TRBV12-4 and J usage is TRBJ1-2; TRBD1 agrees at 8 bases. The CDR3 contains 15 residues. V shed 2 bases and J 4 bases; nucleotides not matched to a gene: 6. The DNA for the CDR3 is TGTGCCAGCAGTTTACTTGAGACAGGGGTCTATGGCTACACCTTC. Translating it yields CASSLLETGVYGYTF.

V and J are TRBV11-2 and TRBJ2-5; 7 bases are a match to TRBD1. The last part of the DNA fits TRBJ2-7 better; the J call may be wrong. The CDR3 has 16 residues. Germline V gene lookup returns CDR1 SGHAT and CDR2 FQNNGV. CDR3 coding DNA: TGTGCCAGCAGCTTCACTACAGGGGCGGATTCCTACGAGCAGTACTTC. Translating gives CASSFTTGADSYEQYF.

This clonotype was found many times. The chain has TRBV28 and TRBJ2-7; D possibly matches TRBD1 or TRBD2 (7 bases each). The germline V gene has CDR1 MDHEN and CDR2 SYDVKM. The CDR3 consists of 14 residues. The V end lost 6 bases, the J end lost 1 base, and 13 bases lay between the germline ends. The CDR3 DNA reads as TGTGCCAGCAGGGGACAGCGGGGTTCCTACGAGCAGTACTTC. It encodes CASRGQRGSYEQYF.

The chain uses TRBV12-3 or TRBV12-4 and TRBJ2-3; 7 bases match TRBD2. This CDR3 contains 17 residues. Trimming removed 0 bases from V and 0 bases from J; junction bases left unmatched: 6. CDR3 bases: TGTGCCAGCAGTTTAGCGCTGGGGGGGGGTAGCACAGATACGCAGTATTTT. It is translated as CASSLALGGGSTDTQYF.

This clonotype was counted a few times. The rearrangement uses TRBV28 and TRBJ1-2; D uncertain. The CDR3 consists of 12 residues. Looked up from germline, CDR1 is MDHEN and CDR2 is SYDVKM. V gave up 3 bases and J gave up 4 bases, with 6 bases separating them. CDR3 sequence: CASSFQSYGYTF. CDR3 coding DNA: TGTGCCAGCAGTTTTCAGAGCTATGGCTACACCTTC.

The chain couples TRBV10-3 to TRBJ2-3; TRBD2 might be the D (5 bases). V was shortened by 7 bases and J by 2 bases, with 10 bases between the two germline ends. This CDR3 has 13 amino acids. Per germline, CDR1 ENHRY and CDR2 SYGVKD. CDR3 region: CAIKERITDTQYF. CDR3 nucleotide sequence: TGTGCCATCAAAGAGCGGATCACAGATACGCAGTATTTT.

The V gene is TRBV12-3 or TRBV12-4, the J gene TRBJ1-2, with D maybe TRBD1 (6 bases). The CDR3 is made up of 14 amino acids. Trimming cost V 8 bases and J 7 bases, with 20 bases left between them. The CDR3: CASRAQGQELGYTF. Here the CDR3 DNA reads TGTGCCAGCCGCGCCCAGGGGCAGGAGCTTGGCTACACCTTC.

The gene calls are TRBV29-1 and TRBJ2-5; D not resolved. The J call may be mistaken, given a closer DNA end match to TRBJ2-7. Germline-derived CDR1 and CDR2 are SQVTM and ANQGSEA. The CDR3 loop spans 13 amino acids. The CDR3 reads CSVEYSRWGEQYF. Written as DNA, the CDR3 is TGCAGCGTTGAATATAGCAGGTGGGGCGAGCAGTACTTC.

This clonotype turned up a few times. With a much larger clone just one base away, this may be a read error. The CDR3 region has the DNA TGTGCCAGCAGCAACAGACAGGGACTCCTGGGAGATACGCAGTATTTT. As protein: CASSNRQGLLGDTQYF. The J gene is TRBJ2-3, the V gene TRBV9; the D gene is possibly TRBD1 (7 bases). V lost 4 bases, J lost 5 bases, and 20 bases lay in between. The CDR3 runs 16 residues. Germline-derived CDR1 and CDR2 are SGDLS and YYNGEE.

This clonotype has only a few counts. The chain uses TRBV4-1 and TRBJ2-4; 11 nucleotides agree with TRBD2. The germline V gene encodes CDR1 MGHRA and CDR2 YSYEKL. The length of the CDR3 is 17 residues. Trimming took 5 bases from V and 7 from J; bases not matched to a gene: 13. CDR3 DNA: TGCGCCAGCAGCTTACGCTCCGAACTAGCGGGGGTGAACATTCAGTACTTC. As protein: CASSLRSELAGVNIQYF.

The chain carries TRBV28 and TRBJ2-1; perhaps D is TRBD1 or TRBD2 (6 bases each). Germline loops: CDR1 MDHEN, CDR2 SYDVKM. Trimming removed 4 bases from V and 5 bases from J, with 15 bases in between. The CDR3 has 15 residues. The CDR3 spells CASSWWGAGDNEQFF. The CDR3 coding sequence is TGTGCCAGCAGTTGGTGGGGGGCTGGTGACAATGAGCAGTTCTTC.

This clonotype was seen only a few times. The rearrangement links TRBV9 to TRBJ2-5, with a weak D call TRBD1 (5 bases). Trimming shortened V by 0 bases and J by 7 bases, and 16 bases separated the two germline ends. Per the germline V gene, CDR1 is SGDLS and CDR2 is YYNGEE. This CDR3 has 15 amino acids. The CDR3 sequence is CASSVGGGAPSTQYF. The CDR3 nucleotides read TGTGCCAGCAGCGTAGGGGGCGGTGCACCATCGACCCAGTACTTC. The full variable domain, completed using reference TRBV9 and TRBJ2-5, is DSGVTQTPKHLITATGQRVTLRCSPRSGDLSVYWYQQSLDQGLQFLIQYYNGEERAKGNILERFSAQQFPDLHSELNLSSLELGDSALYFCASSVGGGAPSTQYFGPGTRLLVL.

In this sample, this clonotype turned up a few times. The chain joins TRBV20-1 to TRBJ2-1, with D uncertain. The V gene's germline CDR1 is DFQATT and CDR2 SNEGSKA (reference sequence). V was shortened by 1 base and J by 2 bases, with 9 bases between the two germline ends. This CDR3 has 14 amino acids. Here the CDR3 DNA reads TGCAGTGCTAGAGTGGGAAGGCCCTACAATGAGCAGTTCTTC. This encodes CSARVGRPYNEQFF.

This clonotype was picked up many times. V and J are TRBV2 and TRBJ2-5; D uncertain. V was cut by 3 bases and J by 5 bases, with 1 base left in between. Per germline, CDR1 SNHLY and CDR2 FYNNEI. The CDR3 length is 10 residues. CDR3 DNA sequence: TGTGCCAGCAGTGATGAGACCCAGTACTTC. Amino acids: CASSDETQYF.